This T cell receptor beta chain was captured in a study of a mutant IDH1 vaccine in newly diagnosed glioma. Across the whole study: Patients had received radiotherapy, temozolomide, or both previously, most receiving both. V12 fell at week 35 and V13, the study end, at week 47.

Notes on this clone: Its target is unknown.

CDR3 length: 18 residues. From germline, CDR1 is ENHRY and CDR2 SYGVKD. Trimming removed 3 bases at V and 0 bases at J, with 20 bases between. The time point denotes: week 47, end of study. One vaccine dose held 300 ug of mutant IDH1 20-mer peptide and came with topical imiquimod. Scheduled for weeks 1, 3, 5, 7, 11, 15, 19 and 23, eight vaccinations were given to patients. The repertoire was sequenced with immunoSEQ multiplex PCR; TCRdb's copy has only in-frame clones and lacks some. Altogether under 45,000 clones are present, approximately 80% being singletons, with the ten largest covering approximately 18%.

The chain carries TRBV10-3 and TRBJ1-1; a weak D match, TRBD1 (6 bases). This sequence originates from a man between 18 and 29 years old with glioma. Some clones in this sample may be carry-over from other donors' samples. Material: PBMCs, obtained from a glioma patient whose treatment included an IDH1 peptide vaccine. CDR3: CAISDFPGGDLMNTEAFF. The CDR3 bases are TGTGCCATCAGTGATTTTCCCGGGGGCGACCTCATGAACACTGAAGCTTTCTTT.